Listed here is a single T cell receptor beta chain. Its antigen remains unknown. Libraries were prepared by immunoSEQ multiplex PCR; TCRdb keeps only in-frame clonotypes and omits some of them. The table has 45,000 or so clones, over 80% seen once. The data originate from a study of regulatory and conventional T cells in RAG deficiency. Findings of the study overall: Shorter CDR3s in all patient subsets; >85% Treg-Tconv overlap in Omenn. Omenn syndrome and CID/AS patients had roughly 100-fold fewer unique Treg TCR beta sequences, versus around 9.8-fold elsewhere. Shannon entropy was markedly lower and Simpson indices higher in RAG-deficient patients than control T-cell subsets.

Genomic DNA came from blood conventional CD4+ T cells gated CD25-low CD127-high. This CDR3 has 20 amino acids. These sequences were also reported in another study, on regulatory T cells. Turning to that study: Amplification used 52 TRBV primers and 13 TRBJ primers. Regulatory T cells showed the strongest V-J pair restriction and V/J gene skewing among patient repertoires.

This sequence originates from a human donor in good health. Sequenced sample: CD4+ effector T cells sorted from blood. The genes are TRBV21-1 and TRBJ1-5; the table's D call, TRBD1, was not checked against the DNA. TRBV21-1 constitutes a pseudogene. The CDR3 region has the DNA TGTGCCAGCAGCACCCCCCCTCCGGGACAGGGACAGTCTAGCAATCAGCCCCAGCATTTT. It encodes CASSTPPPGQGQSSNQPQHF.